Listed below are T cell receptor beta chains from one sample, sequenced in a study of T cell changes during pregnancy in multiple sclerosis. Method: immunoSEQ multiplex PCR; TCRdb's copy keeps in-frame clones and lacks some. The data hold roughly 38,000 clones, with more than 75% observed a single time. Here the sequenced sample was peripheral blood, taken in the third trimester of pregnancy. These receptors all come from a female donor in good health, enrolled as a control in a pregnancy study. The CDR3 runs from the conserved cysteine through the conserved F or W. The D gene is left open where the match is weak. Clone size is stated in some rows and not others, as once, few, many or a class when expanded.

cdr3_aa cdr3_nt clone_size j_call v_call d_call
CASSLMAASTYGYTF TGTGCCAGCAGCTTAATGGCGGCTTCTACCTATGGCTACACCTTC - TRBJ1-2 TRBV7-9 -
CASRRGGRGRTEAFF TGTGCCAGCCGGCGGGGGGGGCGCGGTCGCACTGAAGCTTTCTTT - TRBJ1-1 TRBV14 -
CASSYERGSGQNEQFF TGTGCCAGCAGCTACGAACGCGGGAGCGGCCAGAATGAGCAGTTCTTC once TRBJ2-1 TRBV4-2 TRBD2
CASGLDSRAFF TGTGCTAGTGGTTTGGACTCCAGGGCTTTCTTT - TRBJ1-1 TRBV12-5 -
CASSPSLTSLNTGELFF TGTGCCAGCTCACCATCATTGACTAGCCTCAATACCGGGGAGCTGTTTTTT - TRBJ2-2 TRBV18 TRBD2
CASSSQTGANYGYTF TGTGCCAGCAGCTCACAAACGGGAGCTAACTATGGCTACACCTTC - TRBJ1-2 TRBV7-6 -
CAWSPTGTSGEYETQYF TGTGCCTGGAGTCCAACCGGGACTAGCGGGGAGTACGAGACCCAGTACTTC - TRBJ2-5 TRBV30 TRBD2
CASSYSPGGSSYEQYF TGTGCCAGCAGTTACTCTCCGGGGGGAAGCTCCTACGAGCAGTACTTC - TRBJ2-7 TRBV6-5 TRBD2
CASSPDRDTEAFF TGTGCCAGCAGCCCGGACAGAGACACTGAAGCTTTCTTT - TRBJ1-1 TRBV5-4 -
CASSGTSGGYEQYF TGTGCCAGCAGCGGGACTAGCGGAGGCTACGAGCAGTACTTC - TRBJ2-7 TRBV7-2 TRBD2
CASTSLGDRVREPQHF TGTGCCAGCACCTCCCTCGGGGACAGGGTAAGGGAGCCCCAGCATTTT - TRBJ1-5 TRBV11-3 TRBD1
CASSQARQETQYF TGTGCCAGCAGCCAGGCCAGGCAAGAGACCCAGTACTTC - TRBJ2-5 TRBV7-7 -
CASSPVTVAKTQYF TGTGCCAGCTCACCAGTAACAGTAGCGAAGACCCAGTACTTC - TRBJ2-5 TRBV18 -
CASAGARTGELFF TGTGCCAGTGCAGGGGCGAGAACCGGGGAGCTGTTTTTT - TRBJ2-2 TRBV19 -
CASSLVGAGGYEQYF TGCGCCAGCAGCTTGGTGGGGGCAGGGGGCTACGAGCAGTACTTC - TRBJ2-7 TRBV5-1 TRBD1
CASSIFPSRGPTSYNSPLHF TGTGCCAGTAGTATATTTCCGAGCAGGGGACCAACGTCCTATAATTCACCCCTCCACTTT once TRBJ1-6 TRBV19 -
CASSYLTASNSPLHF TGTGCCAGCAGTTACCTGACAGCTTCTAATTCACCCCTCCACTTT - TRBJ1-6 TRBV6-5 -
CAISDGTAYGYTF TGTGCCATCAGCGACGGGACAGCTTATGGCTACACCTTC - TRBJ1-2 TRBV10-3 TRBD1
CAKQGGAQPQHF TGTGCCAAACAGGGGGGGGCTCAGCCCCAGCATTTT - TRBJ1-5 TRBV6-4 TRBD1
CASSFSGSYEQYF TGTGCCAGCAGTTTCAGCGGGAGCTACGAGCAGTACTTC - TRBJ2-7 TRBV28 TRBD2
CASSFLGNLAGDTQYF TGTGCCAGCAGCTTTTTAGGTAACCTAGCGGGGGATACGCAGTATTTT large TRBJ2-3 TRBV11-2 TRBD2
CASSRGQSANYGYTF TGCGCCAGCAGCAGGGGACAGAGCGCTAACTATGGCTACACCTTC - TRBJ1-2 TRBV5-1 TRBD1
CASSPGLAGGEQFF TGTGCCAGCAGCCCGGGACTAGCGGGGGGTGAGCAGTTCTTC - TRBJ2-1 TRBV7-2 TRBD2
CATSSGTQVPLAKNIQYF TGTGCCACCAGCAGTGGAACACAGGTTCCCCTAGCCAAAAACATTCAGTACTTC - TRBJ2-4 TRBV15 -
CASTSGTSGEGEQFF TGTGCCAGCACCTCGGGGACTAGCGGTGAAGGTGAGCAGTTCTTC - TRBJ2-1 TRBV2 TRBD2
CASRGSSYNEQFF TGTGCCAGCAGGGGGAGCTCCTACAATGAGCAGTTCTTC - TRBJ2-1 TRBV27 -
CASSAPWRRLVQPQHF TGCGCCAGCAGTGCCCCCTGGCGCAGGCTGGTTCAGCCCCAGCATTTT - TRBJ1-5 TRBV23-1 -
CASSLDHPPGVYEQYF TGTGCCAGCAGCTTAGATCATCCCCCAGGGGTCTACGAGCAGTACTTC - TRBJ2-7 TRBV11-2 -
CASSSETGFSYEQYF TGTGCCAGCAGCTCAGAGACCGGGTTCTCCTACGAGCAGTACTTC - TRBJ2-7 TRBV7-8 -
CASRGAGEQYF TGTGCCAGCAGGGGTGCGGGCGAGCAGTACTTC - TRBJ2-7 TRBV13 -
CASSYSGGNTGELFF TGTGCCAGCAGTTACTCCGGGGGTAACACCGGGGAGCTGTTTTTT - TRBJ2-2 TRBV6-5 -
CASSPTGTDTQYF TGTGCCAGCAGCCCTACAGGCACAGATACGCAGTATTTT - TRBJ2-3 TRBV6-6 -
CASSYRTGEGAFF TGTGCCAGCAGTTACCGGACAGGGGAGGGAGCTTTCTTT - TRBJ1-1 TRBV6-6 TRBD1
CASTSLGGYAYEQYF TGTGCCAGCACCTCCCTGGGGGGTTACGCTTACGAGCAGTACTTC - TRBJ2-7 TRBV6-6 -
CASSIPGMDSPLHF TGTGCCAGTAGTATCCCAGGAATGGATTCACCCCTCCACTTT - TRBJ1-6 TRBV19 -
CASSSRDRGGVQPQHF TGTGCCAGCAGTTCACGGGACAGGGGCGGCGTTCAGCCCCAGCATTTT - TRBJ1-5 TRBV6-6 TRBD1